This TCR beta chain was profiled in a study of OX40 agonist ivuxolimab in advanced cancers. Study-wide context: Dose-escalation patients' cancers were hepatocellular carcinoma, melanoma, renal cell or head and neck cancer.

TCRdb's table, derived via immunoSEQ multiplex PCR, lists solely in-frame clones and lacks some. Here the sample spans 70,000 or so clones, more than 85% being singletons. Notes on the study in general: Blood T cells, both CD4+ and CD8+, expanded clonally by week 6 at 0.1 to 3.0 mg/kg.

On this clone itself: Its antigen is still unknown.

The germline V and J ends were trimmed by 2 bases and 2 bases, with 7 bases remaining between them. The CDR3 length is 13 residues. Germline lookup yields CDR1 SGHNT and CDR2 YYREEE (reference sequence). The chain uses TRBV5-4 and TRBJ1-1; D ambiguous. This clonotype originated in an adult with an advanced solid tumor such as melanoma, head and neck, liver or kidney cancer. The sequencing here drew on CD4+ or CD8+ T cells sorted from blood, taken in a trial of the OX40 agonist ivuxolimab. CDR3 protein: CASSFWINTEAFF. The CDR3, as DNA: TGTGCCAGCAGCTTCTGGATTAACACTGAAGCTTTCTTT. The full variable domain, rest sourced from reference TRBV5-4 and TRBJ1-1, is ETGVTQSPTHLIKTRGQQVTLRCSSQSGHNTVSWYQQALGQGPQFIFQYYREEENGRGNFPPRFSGLQFPNYSSELNVNALELDDSALYLCASSFWINTEAFFGQGTRLTVV.